Listed here is a single T cell receptor beta chain. The antigen is undetermined. The data were obtained in a study of CD8+ T cells in alopecia areata. Study-wide points: Alopecia totalis/universalis scalp especially showed more expanded CD8+ clones than normal scalp.

Reverse transcription of extracted RNA yielded cDNA, which provided the sequencing template. Some clones are missing from TCRdb's copy, which holds only in-frame ones; the method was immunoSEQ multiplex PCR. The table has around 210,000 clones, more than 55% seen once. The receptor was derived from a human donor in good health. Input material: CD8+ T cells sorted from blood.

This CDR3 is CASSQPVVGITSTDTQYF. DNA of the CDR3: TGCGCCAGCAGCCAGCCCGTAGTGGGAATAACTAGCACAGATACGCAGTATTTT. This sequence joins TRBV4-1 and TRBJ2-3; D uncertain. The V gene's germline CDR1 is MGHRA and CDR2 YSYEKL. The length of the CDR3 is 18 residues. Trimming pared 3 bases from V and 0 bases from J, leaving 19 bases between.